This TCR beta chain was found in a study of cytomegalovirus exposure and HLA in healthy donors. The germline gives CDR1 PRHDT, CDR2 FYEKMQ (reference sequence). This CDR3 has 13 residues. With V trimmed by 5 bases and J by 2 bases, 2 bases remained unmatched. PCR was performed using 60 Vbeta and 13 Jbeta primers. Libraries were prepared by immunoSEQ multiplex PCR; TCRdb keeps only in-frame clonotypes and omits some of them. This table holds 310,000 or so clones, over 85% found once. Study-level points and caveats: Later analysis suggested most CMV-associated TCR beta chains were HLA-restricted. The study flagged 150 to 200 TCR beta chains as cytomegalovirus-associated. Productive status was seen about 90% or about 30% of the time for most TCR beta V segments in an earlier analysis.

Comment on this clone: Its matching antigen is unknown. Other DNA sequences in the same sample also yield this CDR3.

Material: PBMCs. The receptor was derived from a woman under 30 in good health and CMV-seronegative. The J gene is TRBJ1-2, the V gene TRBV13; 7 bases align to TRBD1. The CDR3 sequence is CASSMGQNYGYTF. CDR3 coding DNA: TGTGCCAGCAGCATGGGACAGAACTATGGCTACACCTTC. Complete variable domain (other parts from reference TRBV13 and TRBJ1-2): AAGVIQSPRHLIKEKRETATLKCYPIPRHDTVYWYQQGPGQDPQFLISFYEKMQSDKGSIPDRFSAQQFSDYHSELNMSSLELGDSALYFCASSMGQNYGYTFGSGTRLTVV.